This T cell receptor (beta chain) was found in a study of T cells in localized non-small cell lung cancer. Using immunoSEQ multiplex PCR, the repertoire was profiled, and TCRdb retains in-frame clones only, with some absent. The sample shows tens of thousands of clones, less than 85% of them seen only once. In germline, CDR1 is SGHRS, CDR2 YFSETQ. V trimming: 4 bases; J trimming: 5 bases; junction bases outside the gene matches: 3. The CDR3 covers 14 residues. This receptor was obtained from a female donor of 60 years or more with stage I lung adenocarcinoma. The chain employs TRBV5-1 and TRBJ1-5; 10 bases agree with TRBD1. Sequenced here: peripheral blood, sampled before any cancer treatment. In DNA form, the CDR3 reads TGCGCCAGCAGCCTCGGACAGGGGGATCAGCCCCAGCATTTT. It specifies CASSLGQGDQPQHF.